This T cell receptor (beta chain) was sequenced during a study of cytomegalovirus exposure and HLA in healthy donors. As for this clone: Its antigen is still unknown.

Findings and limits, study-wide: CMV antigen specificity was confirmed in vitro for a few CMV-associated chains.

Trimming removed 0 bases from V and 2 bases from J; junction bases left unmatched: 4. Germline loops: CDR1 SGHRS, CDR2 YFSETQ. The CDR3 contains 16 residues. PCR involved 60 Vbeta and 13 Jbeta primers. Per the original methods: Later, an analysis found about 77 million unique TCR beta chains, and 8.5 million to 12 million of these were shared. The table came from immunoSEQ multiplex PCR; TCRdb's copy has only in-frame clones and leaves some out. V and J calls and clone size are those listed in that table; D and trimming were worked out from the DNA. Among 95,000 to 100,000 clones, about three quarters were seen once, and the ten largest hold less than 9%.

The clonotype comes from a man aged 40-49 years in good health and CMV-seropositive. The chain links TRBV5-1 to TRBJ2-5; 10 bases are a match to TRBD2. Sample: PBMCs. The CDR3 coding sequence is TGCGCCAGCAGCTTGGGGCCTAGCGGGGGACAAGAGACCCAGTACTTC. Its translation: CASSLGPSGGQETQYF.